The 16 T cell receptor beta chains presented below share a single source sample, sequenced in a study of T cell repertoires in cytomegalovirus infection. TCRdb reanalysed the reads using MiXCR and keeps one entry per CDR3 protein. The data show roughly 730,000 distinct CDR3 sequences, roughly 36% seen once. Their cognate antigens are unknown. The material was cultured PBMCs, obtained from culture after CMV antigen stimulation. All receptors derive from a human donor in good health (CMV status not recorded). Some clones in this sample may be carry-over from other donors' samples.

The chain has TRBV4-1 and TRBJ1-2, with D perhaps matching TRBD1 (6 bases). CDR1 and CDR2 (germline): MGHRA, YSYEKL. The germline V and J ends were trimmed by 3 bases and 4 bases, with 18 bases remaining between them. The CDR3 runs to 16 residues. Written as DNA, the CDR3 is TGCGCCAGCAGCCACAGCCGGACAGCCACACCCTATGGCTACACCTTC. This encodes CASSHSRTATPYGYTF.

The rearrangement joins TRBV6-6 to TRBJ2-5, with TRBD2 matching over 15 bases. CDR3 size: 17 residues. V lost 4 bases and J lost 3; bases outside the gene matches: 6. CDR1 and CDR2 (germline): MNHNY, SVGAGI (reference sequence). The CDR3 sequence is CASSSGTSGGREETQYF. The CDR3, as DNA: TGTGCCAGCAGTTCAGGGACTAGCGGGGGGCGGGAAGAGACCCAGTACTTC.

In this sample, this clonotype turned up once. CDR3 sequence reads: CATSPGRGEETQYF. For the CDR3, the DNA is TGTGCCACCTCTCCGGGCAGGGGAGAAGAGACCCAGTACTTC. The chain links TRBV10-3 to TRBJ2-5; weak D call: TRBD1 (6 bases). The CDR3 extends over 14 amino acids. The germline gives CDR1 ENHRY, CDR2 SYGVKD. V gave up 10 bases and J gave up 3 bases, with 18 bases separating them.

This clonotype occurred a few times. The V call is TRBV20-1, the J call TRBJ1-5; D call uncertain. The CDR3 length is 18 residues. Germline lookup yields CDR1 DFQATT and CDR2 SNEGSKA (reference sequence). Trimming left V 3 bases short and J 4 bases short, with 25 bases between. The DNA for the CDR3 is TGCAGTGCTAGCACACACCCAGGTGGGTTGACAAGAAATCAGCCCCAGCATTTT. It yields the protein CSASTHPGGLTRNQPQHF.

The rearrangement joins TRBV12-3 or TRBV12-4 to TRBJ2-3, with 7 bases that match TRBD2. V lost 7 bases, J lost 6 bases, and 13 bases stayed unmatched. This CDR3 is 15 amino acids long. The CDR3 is CASNPSGARGDTQYF. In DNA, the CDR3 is TGTGCCAGCAACCCTAGCGGAGCGCGGGGTGATACGCAGTATTTT.

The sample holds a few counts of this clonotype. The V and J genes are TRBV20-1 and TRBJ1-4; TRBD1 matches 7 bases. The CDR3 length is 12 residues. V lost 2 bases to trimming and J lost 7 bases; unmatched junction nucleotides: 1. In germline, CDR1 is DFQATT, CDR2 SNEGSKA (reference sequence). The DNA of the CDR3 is TGCAGTGCTAGACAGGGGGTTGAAAAACTGTTTTTT. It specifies CSARQGVEKLFF.

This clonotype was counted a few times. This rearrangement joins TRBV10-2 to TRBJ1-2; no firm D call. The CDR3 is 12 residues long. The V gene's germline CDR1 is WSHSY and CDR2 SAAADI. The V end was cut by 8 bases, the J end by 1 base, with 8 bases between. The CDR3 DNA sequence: TGCGCCAGCCATGGAGGTAACTATGGCTACACCTTC. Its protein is CASHGGNYGYTF.

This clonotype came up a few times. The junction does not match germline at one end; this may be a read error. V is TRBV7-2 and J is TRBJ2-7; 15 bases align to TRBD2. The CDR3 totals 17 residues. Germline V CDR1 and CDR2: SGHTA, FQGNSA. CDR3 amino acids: CASSLQVGFGLAGGPHF. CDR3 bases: TGTGCCAGCAGCTTACAGGTCGGTTTTGGACTAGCGGGAGGGCCGCACTTC.

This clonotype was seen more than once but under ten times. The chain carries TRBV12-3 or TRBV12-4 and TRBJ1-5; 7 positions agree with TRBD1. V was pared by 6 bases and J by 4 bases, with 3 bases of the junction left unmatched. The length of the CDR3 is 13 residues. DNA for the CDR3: TGTGCCAGCAGACAGGGGCTAAATCAGCCCCAGCATTTT. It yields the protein CASRQGLNQPQHF.

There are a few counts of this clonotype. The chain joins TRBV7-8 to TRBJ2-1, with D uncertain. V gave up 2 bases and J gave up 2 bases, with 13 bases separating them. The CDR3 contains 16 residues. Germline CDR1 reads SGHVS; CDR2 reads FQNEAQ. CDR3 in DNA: TGTGCCAGCAGCTTACCCACTCGGTCGCCCTACAATGAGCAGTTCTTC. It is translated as CASSLPTRSPYNEQFF.

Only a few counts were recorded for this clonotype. CDR3 DNA: TGTGCCAGCAGCTTACCGAACCGGGACACTAATTCACCCCTCCACTTT. Protein sequence: CASSLPNRDTNSPLHF. The chain uses TRBV7-8 and TRBJ1-6, with D possibly TRBD1 on 6 matching bases. The V end lost 2 bases, the J end lost 6 bases, and 14 bases lay between the germline ends. The CDR3 runs to 16 residues. Germline V gives CDR1 SGHVS, CDR2 FQNEAQ.

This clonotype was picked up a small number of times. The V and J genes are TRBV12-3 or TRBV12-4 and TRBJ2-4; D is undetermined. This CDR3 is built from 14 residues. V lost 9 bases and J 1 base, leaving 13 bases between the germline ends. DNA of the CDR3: TGTGCCAGTGCCTTGAGGAACGCCAAAAACATTCAGTACTTC. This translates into CASALRNAKNIQYF.

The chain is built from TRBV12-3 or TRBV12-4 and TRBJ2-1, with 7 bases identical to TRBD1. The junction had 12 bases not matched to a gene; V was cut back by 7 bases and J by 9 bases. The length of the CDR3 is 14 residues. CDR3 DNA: TGTGCCAGCATTCCGGGACAGTTCGTAATTGAGCAGTTCTTC. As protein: CASIPGQFVIEQFF.

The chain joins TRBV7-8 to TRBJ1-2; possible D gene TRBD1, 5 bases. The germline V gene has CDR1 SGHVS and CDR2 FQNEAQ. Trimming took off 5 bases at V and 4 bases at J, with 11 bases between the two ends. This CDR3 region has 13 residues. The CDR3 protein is CASSGDRLYGYTF. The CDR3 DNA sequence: TGTGCCAGCAGCGGGGACCGACTCTATGGCTACACCTTC.

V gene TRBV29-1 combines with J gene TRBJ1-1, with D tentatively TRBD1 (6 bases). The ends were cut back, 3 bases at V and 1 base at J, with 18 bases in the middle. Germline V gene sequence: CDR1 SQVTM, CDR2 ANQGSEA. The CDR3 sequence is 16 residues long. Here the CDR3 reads CSVEMAGARGNTEAFF. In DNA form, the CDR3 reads TGCAGCGTTGAGATGGCGGGGGCGAGGGGGAACACTGAAGCTTTCTTT.

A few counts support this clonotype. The CDR3 nucleotides are TGTGCCAGTAGGGGGGAGCGGGGGTACCAAGAGACCCAGTACTTC. Its translation is CASRGERGYQETQYF. The V and J genes are TRBV19 and TRBJ2-5; the match to TRBD2 covers 8 bases. This CDR3 is built from 15 residues. The V segment lost 6 bases and the J segment 0 bases; nucleotides outside the gene matches: 6. Germline V gene data show CDR1 as LNHDA and CDR2 as SQIVND (reference sequence).